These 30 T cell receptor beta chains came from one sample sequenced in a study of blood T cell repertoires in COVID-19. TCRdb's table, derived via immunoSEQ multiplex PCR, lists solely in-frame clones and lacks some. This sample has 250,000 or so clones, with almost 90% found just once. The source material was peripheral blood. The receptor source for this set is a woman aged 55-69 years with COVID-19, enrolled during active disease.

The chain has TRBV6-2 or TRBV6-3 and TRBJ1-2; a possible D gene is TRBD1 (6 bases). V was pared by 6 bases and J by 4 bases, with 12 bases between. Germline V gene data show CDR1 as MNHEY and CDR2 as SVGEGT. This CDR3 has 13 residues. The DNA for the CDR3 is TGTGCCAGCAGCTGGGACACCCCCTATGGCTACACCTTC. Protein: CASSWDTPYGYTF.

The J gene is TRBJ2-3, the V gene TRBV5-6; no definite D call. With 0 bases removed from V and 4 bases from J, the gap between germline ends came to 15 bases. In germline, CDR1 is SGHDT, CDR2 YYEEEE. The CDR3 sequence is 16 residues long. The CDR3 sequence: CASSLVLELGADTQYF. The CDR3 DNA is TGTGCCAGCAGCTTGGTTCTGGAATTGGGCGCAGATACGCAGTATTTT.

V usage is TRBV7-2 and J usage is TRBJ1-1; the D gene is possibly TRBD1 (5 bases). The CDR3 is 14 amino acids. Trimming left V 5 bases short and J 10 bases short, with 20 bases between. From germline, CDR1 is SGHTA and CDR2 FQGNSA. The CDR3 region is CASSPWGGTLVAFF. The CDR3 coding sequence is TGTGCCAGCAGCCCCTGGGGGGGGACCTTAGTAGCTTTCTTT.

The CDR3 bases are TGCAGTGCTCTACAGGAGGAAGCTTTCTTT. Its translation: CSALQEEAFF. V gene TRBV20-1 combines with J gene TRBJ1-1, with D possibly matching TRBD1 (5 bases). V shed 5 bases and J shed 8 bases, with 9 bases lying between them. This CDR3 has 10 amino acids. Germline V gene lookup returns CDR1 DFQATT and CDR2 SNEGSKA (reference sequence).

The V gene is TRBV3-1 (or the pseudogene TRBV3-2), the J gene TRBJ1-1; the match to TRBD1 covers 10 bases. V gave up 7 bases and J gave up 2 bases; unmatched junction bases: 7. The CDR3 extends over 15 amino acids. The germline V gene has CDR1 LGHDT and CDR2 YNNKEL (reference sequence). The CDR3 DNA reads TGTGCCAGCAAACTGACAGGGGGCTTAAACACTGAAGCTTTCTTT. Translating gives CASKLTGGLNTEAFF.

DNA for the CDR3: TGTGCCAGCAGTGAAGGAGGCGGTAGTAATGAAAAACTGTTTTTT. It specifies CASSEGGGSNEKLFF. This chain uses TRBV6-1 with TRBJ1-4, with D hard to call. Germline assignment: CDR1 MNHNS and CDR2 SASEGT. This CDR3 has 15 residues. V gave up 1 base and J gave up 4 bases, with 10 bases separating them.

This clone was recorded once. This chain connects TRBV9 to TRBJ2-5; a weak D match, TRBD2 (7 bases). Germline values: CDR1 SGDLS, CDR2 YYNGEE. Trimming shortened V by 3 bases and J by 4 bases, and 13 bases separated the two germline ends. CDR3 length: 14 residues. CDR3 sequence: CASSEGGSRETQYF. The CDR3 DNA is TGTGCCAGCAGCGAGGGGGGGTCGAGAGAGACCCAGTACTTC.

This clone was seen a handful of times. CDR3: CASSGGTEAFF. Here the CDR3 DNA reads TGTGCCAGCAGCGGGGGCACTGAAGCTTTCTTT. The chain employs TRBV28 and TRBJ1-1; tentative D call: TRBD1 (5 bases). This CDR3 contains 11 residues. V was shortened by 6 bases and J by 4 bases, with 6 bases between the two germline ends. Germline CDR1 and CDR2: MDHEN and SYDVKM.

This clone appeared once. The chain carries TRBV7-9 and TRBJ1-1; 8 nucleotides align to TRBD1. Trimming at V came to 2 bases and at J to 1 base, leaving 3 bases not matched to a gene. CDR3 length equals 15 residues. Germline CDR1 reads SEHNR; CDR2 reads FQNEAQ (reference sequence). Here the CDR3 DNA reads TGTGCCAGCAGCTTACTGACAGGGGCGAACACTGAAGCTTTCTTT. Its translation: CASSLLTGANTEAFF.

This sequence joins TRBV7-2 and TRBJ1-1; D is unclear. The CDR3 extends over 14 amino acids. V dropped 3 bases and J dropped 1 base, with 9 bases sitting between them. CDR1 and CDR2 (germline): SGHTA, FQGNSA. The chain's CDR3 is CASSFQVGNTEAFF. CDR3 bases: TGTGCCAGCAGCTTCCAGGTCGGGAACACTGAAGCTTTCTTT. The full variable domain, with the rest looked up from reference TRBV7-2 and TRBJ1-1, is GAGVSQSPSNKVTEKGKDVELRCDPISGHTALYWYRQSLGQGLEFLIYFQGNSAPDKSGLPSDRFSAERTGGSVSTLTIQRTQQEDSAVYLCASSFQVGNTEAFFGQGTRLTVV.

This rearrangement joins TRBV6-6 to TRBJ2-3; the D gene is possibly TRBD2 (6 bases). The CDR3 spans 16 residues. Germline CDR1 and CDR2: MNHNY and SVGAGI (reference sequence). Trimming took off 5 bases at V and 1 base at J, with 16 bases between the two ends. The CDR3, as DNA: TGTGCCAGCAGTAACCTTAGCGGTGGGGGCACAGATACGCAGTATTTT. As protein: CASSNLSGGGTDTQYF.

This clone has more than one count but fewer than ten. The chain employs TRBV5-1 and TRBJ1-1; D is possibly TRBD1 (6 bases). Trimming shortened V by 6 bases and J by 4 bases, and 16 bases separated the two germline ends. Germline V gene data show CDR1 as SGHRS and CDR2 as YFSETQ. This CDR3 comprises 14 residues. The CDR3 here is CASKDTGSGTEAFF. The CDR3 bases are TGCGCCAGCAAAGATACAGGGAGTGGCACTGAAGCTTTCTTT.

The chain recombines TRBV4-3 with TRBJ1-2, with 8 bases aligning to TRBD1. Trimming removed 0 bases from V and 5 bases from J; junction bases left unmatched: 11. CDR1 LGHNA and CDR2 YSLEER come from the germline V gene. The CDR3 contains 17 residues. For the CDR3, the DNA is TGCGCCAGCAGCCAAGATAGAGTCGCAGGGGGCTCGTATGGCTACACCTTC. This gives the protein CASSQDRVAGGSYGYTF.

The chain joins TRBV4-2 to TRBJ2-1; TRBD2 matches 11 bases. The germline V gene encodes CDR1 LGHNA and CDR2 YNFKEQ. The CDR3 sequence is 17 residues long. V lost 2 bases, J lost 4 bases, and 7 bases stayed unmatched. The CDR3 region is CASSQHAGTSGYNEQFF. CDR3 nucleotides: TGTGCCAGCAGCCAACACGCCGGGACTAGCGGATACAATGAGCAGTTCTTC.

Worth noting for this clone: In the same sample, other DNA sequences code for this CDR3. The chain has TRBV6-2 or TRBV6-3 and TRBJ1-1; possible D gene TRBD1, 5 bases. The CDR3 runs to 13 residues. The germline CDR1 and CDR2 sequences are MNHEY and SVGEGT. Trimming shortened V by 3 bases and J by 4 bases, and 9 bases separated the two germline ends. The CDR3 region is CASSYGRGTEAFF. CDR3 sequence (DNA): TGTGCCAGCAGTTATGGGAGGGGCACTGAAGCTTTCTTT.

CDR3 sequence reads: CASSLGGRRTEAFF. The CDR3 nucleotides are TGCGCCAGCAGCTTGGGTGGGAGGCGCACTGAAGCTTTCTTT. The chain is built from TRBV5-1 and TRBJ1-1; no clear D gene. CDR3 length equals 14 residues. Trimming pared 0 bases from V and 4 bases from J, leaving 10 bases between. The germline V gene has CDR1 SGHRS and CDR2 YFSETQ.

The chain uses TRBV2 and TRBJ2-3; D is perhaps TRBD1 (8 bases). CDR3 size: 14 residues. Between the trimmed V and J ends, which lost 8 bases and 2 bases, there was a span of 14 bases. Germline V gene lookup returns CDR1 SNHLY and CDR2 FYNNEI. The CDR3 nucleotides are TGTGCCAGCCCGGACAGGGACTACACAGATACGCAGTATTTT. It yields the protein CASPDRDYTDTQYF.

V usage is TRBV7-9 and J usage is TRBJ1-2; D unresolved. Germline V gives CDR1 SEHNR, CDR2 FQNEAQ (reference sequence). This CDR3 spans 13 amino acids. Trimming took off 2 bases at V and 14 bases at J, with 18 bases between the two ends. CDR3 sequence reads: CASSLFSMRASTF. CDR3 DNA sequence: TGTGCCAGCAGCTTATTTTCCATGAGGGCTTCAACCTTC. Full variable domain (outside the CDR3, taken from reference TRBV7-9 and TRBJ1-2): DTGVSQNPRHKITKRGQNVTFRCDPISEHNRLYWYRQTLGQGPEFLTYFQNEAQLEKSRLLSDRFSAERPKGSFSTLEIQRTEQGDSAMYLCASSLFSMRASTFGSGTRLTVV.

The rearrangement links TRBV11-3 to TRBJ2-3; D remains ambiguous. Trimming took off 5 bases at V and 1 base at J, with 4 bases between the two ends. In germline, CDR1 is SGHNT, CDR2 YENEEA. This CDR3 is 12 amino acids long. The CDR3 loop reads CASSPGTDTQYF. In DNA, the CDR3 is TGTGCCAGCAGCCCGGGCACAGATACGCAGTATTTT.

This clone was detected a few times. The CDR3: CASSMNRAVLLTGELFF. The CDR3 coding sequence is TGTGCCAGCAGCATGAACAGGGCCGTCTTACTCACCGGGGAGCTGTTTTTT. The chain has TRBV7-9 and TRBJ2-2; TRBD1 is a possible D gene (6 bases). The germline V gene has CDR1 SEHNR and CDR2 FQNEAQ (reference sequence). The CDR3 has 17 residues. V was pared by 5 bases and J by 4 bases, with 20 bases between. Complete variable domain (other parts from reference TRBV7-9 and TRBJ2-2): DTGVSQNPRHKITKRGQNVTFRCDPISEHNRLYWYRQTLGQGPEFLTYFQNEAQLEKSRLLSDRFSAERPKGSFSTLEIQRTEQGDSAMYLCASSMNRAVLLTGELFFGEGSRLTVL.

The CDR3 DNA reads TGTGCCAGCAGCTCCCGACAGGGCCGGCTAGATGGCTACACCTTC. It codes for CASSSRQGRLDGYTF. This chain links TRBV9 with TRBJ1-2, with 7 bases identical to TRBD1. The CDR3 runs to 15 residues. Per germline, CDR1 SGDLS and CDR2 YYNGEE. The ends lost 4 bases at V and 6 bases at J; junction bases unmatched: 12.

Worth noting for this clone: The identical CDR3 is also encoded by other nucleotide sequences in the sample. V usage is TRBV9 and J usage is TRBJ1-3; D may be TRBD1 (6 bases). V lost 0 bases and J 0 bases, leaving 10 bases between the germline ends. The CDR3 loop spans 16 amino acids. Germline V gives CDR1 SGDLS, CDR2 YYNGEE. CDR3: CASSVAQGSSGNTIYF. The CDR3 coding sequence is TGTGCCAGCAGCGTAGCCCAGGGGAGCTCTGGAAACACCATATATTTT.

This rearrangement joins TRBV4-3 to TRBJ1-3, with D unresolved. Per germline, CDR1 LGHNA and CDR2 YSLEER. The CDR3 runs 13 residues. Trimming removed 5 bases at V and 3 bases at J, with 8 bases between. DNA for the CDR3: TGCGCCAGCAGCTCCCGGGTTGGAAACACCATATATTTT. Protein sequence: CASSSRVGNTIYF.

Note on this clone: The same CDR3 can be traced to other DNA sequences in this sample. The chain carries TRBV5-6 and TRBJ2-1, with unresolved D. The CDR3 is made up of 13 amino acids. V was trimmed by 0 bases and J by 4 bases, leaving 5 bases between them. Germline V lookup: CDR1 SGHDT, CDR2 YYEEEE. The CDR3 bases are TGTGCCAGCAGCTTGGGACAATACAATGAGCAGTTCTTC. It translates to CASSLGQYNEQFF.

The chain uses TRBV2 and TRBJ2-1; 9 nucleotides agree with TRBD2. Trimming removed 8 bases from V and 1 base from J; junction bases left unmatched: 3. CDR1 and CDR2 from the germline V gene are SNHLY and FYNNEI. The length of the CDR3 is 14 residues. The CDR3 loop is CASRSGGSYNEQFF. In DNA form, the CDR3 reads TGTGCCAGCCGTAGCGGGGGTTCCTACAATGAGCAGTTCTTC.

CDR3 nucleotides: TGTGCCAGCAGTTTATCACAGTGGGAGACCCAGTACTTC. Translated: CASSLSQWETQYF. This chain uses TRBV27 with TRBJ2-5, with D uncertain. V lost 0 bases and J lost 5, with 7 bases in between. CDR1 and CDR2 (germline): MNHEY, SMNVEV (reference sequence). The CDR3 runs 13 residues.

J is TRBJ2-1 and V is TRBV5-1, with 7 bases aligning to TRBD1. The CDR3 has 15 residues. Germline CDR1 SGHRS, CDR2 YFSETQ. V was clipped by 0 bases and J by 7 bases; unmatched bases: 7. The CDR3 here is CASSLAYRGLNEQFF. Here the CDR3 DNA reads TGCGCCAGCAGCTTGGCGTATAGGGGGCTTAATGAGCAGTTCTTC.

CDR3 nucleotide sequence: TGTGCCAGCAGTTCGGGACTAGCGGGGGGATGGAGCTACGAGCAGTACTTC. Translated, it gives CASSSGLAGGWSYEQYF. This chain joins TRBV6-2 or TRBV6-3 and TRBJ2-7; TRBD2 matches at 15 bases. The V gene's germline CDR1 is MNHEY and CDR2 SVGEGT. The CDR3 extends over 17 amino acids. The J segment lost 3 bases and the V segment lost 4 bases, leaving 7 bases of the junction unmatched.

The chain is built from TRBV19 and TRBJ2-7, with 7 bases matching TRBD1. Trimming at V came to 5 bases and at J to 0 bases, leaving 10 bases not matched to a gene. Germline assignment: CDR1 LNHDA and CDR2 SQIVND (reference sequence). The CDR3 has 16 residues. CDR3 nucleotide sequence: TGTGCCAGTAGTCCCGAGACAGGGATAGTCTCCTACGAGCAGTACTTC. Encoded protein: CASSPETGIVSYEQYF.

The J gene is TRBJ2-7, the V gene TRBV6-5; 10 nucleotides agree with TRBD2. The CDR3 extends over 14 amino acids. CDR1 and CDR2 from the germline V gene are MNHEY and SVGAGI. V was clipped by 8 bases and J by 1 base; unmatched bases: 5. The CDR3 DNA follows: TGTGCCAGCCGTCTAGCGGGAGAGTCCTACGAGCAGTACTTC. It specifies CASRLAGESYEQYF.